Sequencing of this T cell receptor (beta chain) was carried out in a study of T cell responses to AZD1222 COVID-19 vaccine. Profiled with immunoSEQ multiplex PCR; TCRdb holds only in-frame clones, not every one. The sample includes under 150,000 clones, 70% to 90% of them seen just once. Sequences were derived from peripheral blood, sampled on day 0 of AZD1222 vaccination. The sequence derives from an adult in good health.

The CDR3 nucleotides are TGTGCCAGCAGCCTGGTCGGGTTTTCAGGGGAGCTGTTTTTT. Its protein product is CASSLVGFSGELFF. V is TRBV3-1 (or the pseudogene TRBV3-2) and J is TRBJ2-2; no firm D call. Germline loops: CDR1 LGHDT, CDR2 YNNKEL (reference sequence). CDR3 length: 14 residues. V was shortened by 4 bases and J by 8 bases, with 14 bases between the two germline ends.